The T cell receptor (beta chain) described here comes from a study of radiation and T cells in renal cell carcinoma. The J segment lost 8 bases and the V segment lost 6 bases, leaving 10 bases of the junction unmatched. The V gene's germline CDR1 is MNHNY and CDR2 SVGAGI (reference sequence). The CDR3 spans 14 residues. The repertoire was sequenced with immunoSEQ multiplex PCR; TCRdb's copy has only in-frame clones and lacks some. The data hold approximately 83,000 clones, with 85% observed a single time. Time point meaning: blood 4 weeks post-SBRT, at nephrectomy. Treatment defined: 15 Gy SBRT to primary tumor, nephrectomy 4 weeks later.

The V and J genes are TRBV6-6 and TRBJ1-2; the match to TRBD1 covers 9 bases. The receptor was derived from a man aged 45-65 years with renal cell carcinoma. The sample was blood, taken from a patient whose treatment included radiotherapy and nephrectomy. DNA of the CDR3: TGTGCCAGCAGACCCGGGACAGGGTATTGGGGCTACACCTTC. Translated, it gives CASRPGTGYWGYTF.